This TCR beta chain was recovered during a study of blood T cells in healthy people across ages. The study's findings and limits: There was no known CMV status for donors, so expanded clonotype changes were possibly confounded.

Sample-barcoded 5' priming and a J-beta primer mix drove a second PCR of roughly 6 to 12 cycles. A 12-random-nucleotide template-switch adaptor tagged each cDNA molecule. MiXCR, run by TCRdb on the 5' RACE reads, gives a single entry per CDR3 protein. The sample includes roughly 1.5 million distinct CDR3 sequences, under 55% seen only once; the top ten take more than 4%. Total RNA was isolated from each sample in quantities of at least 6 micrograms. Deletions cut 3 bases from V and 7 bases from J, with 11 bases between. The CDR3 runs 13 residues. Germline V gene lookup returns CDR1 KGHDR and CDR2 SFDVKD. On this clonotype itself: No antigen is known for it.

The sequence came from a young woman in good health. The chain couples TRBV24-1 to TRBJ1-1, with D perhaps TRBD1 (5 bases). Sequencing input: blood. The CDR3: CATSDLPTGEAFF. CDR3 DNA sequence: TGTGCCACCAGTGATCTCCCTACAGGTGAAGCTTTCTTT.